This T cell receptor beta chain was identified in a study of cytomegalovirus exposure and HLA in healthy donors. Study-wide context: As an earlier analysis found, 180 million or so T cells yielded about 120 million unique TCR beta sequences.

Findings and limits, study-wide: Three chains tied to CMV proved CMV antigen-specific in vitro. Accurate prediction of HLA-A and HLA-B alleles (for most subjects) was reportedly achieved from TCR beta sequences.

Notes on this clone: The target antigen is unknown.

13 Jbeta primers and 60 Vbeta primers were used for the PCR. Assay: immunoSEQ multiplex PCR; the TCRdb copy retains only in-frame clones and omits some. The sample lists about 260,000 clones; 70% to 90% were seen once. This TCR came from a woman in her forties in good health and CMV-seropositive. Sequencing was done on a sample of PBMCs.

The chain's CDR3 is CASIGYEGAPDTGELFF. The CDR3 DNA sequence: TGTGCCAGTATCGGTTATGAGGGGGCTCCTGACACCGGGGAGCTGTTTTTT. The chain has TRBV19 and TRBJ2-2; the match to TRBD1 covers 7 bases. This CDR3 comprises 17 residues. The V gene's germline CDR1 is LNHDA and CDR2 SQIVND (reference sequence). The J segment lost 3 bases and the V segment lost 7 bases, leaving 14 bases of the junction unmatched. Based on the CDR3 plus reference TRBV19 and TRBJ2-2, the full variable domain is DGGITQSPKYLFRKEGQNVTLSCEQNLNHDAMYWYRQDPGQGLRLIYYSQIVNDFQKGDIAEGYSVSREKKESFPLTVTSAQKNPTAFYLCASIGYEGAPDTGELFFGEGSRLTVL.